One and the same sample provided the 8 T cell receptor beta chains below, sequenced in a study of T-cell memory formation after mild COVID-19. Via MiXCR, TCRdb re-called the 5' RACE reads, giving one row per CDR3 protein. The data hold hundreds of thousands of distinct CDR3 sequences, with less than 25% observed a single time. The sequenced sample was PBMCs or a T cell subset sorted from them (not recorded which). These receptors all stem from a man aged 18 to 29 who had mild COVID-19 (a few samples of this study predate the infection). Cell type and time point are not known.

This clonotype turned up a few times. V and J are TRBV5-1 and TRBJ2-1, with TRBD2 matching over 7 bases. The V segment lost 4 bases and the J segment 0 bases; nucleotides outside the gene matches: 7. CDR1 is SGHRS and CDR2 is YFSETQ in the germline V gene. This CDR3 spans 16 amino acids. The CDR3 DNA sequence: TGCGCCAGCAGCGAAGCGGGGAGACCCTCCTACAATGAGCAGTTCTTC. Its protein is CASSEAGRPSYNEQFF.

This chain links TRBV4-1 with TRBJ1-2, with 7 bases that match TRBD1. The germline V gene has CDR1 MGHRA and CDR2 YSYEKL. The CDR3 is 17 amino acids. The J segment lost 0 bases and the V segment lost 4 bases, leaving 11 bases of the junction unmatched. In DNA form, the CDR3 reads TGCGCCAGCAGCCTTCGGGACAGCCTTATGTCTAACTATGGCTACACCTTC. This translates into CASSLRDSLMSNYGYTF.

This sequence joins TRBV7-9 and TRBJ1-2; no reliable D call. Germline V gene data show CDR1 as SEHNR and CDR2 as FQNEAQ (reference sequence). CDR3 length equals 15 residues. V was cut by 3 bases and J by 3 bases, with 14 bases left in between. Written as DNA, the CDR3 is TGTGCCAGCAGCTTCCTGGGTTGGGGAGACTATGGCTACACCTTC. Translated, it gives CASSFLGWGDYGYTF.

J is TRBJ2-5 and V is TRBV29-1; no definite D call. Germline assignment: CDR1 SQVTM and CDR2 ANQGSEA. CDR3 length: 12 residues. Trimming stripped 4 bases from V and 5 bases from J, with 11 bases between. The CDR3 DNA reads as TGCAGCGTTGTGACCGCGGCCGAGACCCAGTACTTC. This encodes CSVVTAAETQYF. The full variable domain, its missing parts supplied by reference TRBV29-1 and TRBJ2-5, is SAVISQKPSRDICQRGTSLTIQCQVDSQVTMMFWYRQQPGQSLTLIATANQGSEATYESGFVIDKFPISRPNLTFSTLTVSNMSPEDSSIYLCSVVTAAETQYFGPGTRLLVL.

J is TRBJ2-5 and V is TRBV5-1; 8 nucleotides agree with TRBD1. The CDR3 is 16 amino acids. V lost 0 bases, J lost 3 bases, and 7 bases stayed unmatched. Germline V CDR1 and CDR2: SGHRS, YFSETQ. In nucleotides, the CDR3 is TGCGCCAGCAGCTTGGCCGTACAGGGGGGAGAAGAGACCCAGTACTTC. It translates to CASSLAVQGGEETQYF.

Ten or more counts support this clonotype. DNA of the CDR3: TGCGCCAGCAGCCGGGGAGACCGCGACAGAGCCGGTGGCTACACCTTC. Protein product: CASSRGDRDRAGGYTF. The gene calls are TRBV5-1 and TRBJ1-2; maybe TRBD1 (5 bases). The V end was cut by 4 bases, the J end by 7 bases, with 23 bases between. Germline-derived CDR1 and CDR2 are SGHRS and YFSETQ. The CDR3 spans 16 residues.

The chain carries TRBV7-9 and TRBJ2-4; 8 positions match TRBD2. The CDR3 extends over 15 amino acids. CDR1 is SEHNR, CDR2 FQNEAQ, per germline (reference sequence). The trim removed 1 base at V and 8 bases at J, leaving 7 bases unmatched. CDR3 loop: CASSLGGSGVDIQYF. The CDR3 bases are TGTGCCAGCAGCTTAGGTGGTAGCGGGGTAGACATTCAGTACTTC.

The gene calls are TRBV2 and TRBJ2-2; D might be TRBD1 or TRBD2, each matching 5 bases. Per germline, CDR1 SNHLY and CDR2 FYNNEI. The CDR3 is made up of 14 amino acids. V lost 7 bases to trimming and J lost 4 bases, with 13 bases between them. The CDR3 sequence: CASTGAISTGELFF. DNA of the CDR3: TGTGCCAGCACCGGGGCCATTAGCACCGGGGAGCTGTTTTTT.